The clone carrying this TCR beta chain was detected ten times or more. Its antigen is currently unknown. Other nucleotide sequences from this sample produce the same CDR3. The investigators split CD4+ cells into a CD45RA+ naive subset and a CD45RA-negative memory subset. The data belong to a study of shared clonotypes between healthy human individuals. Study-wide results and limits: Naive subsets usually exceeded memory subsets in estimated richness.

Generated by immunoSEQ multiplex PCR, the TCRdb table keeps only in-frame clones and is missing some. The data show about 710,000 clones, with around three quarters seen just once and about 1.8% held by the top ten. Trimming removed 0 bases from V and 0 bases from J, with 8 bases in between. This CDR3 is built from 16 residues. CDR1 is MNHEY and CDR2 is SVGAGI in the germline V gene. The specimen sequenced was memory CD4+ T cells sorted from blood. Subset meaning: CD45RA-negative fraction. The TCR was taken from a woman aged 25 to 39 in good health. This chain joins TRBV6-5 and TRBJ2-2; no clear D gene. The CDR3 spells CASSYSRRTNTGELFF. The DNA for the CDR3 is TGTGCCAGCAGTTACTCGAGGCGGACGAACACCGGGGAGCTGTTTTTT.